This is a list of T cell receptor beta chains from one sample in a study of cytomegalovirus exposure and HLA in healthy donors. Sequencing was performed with immunoSEQ multiplex PCR; in TCRdb, only in-frame clones are kept and a portion is missing. This table holds 150,000 or so clones, approximately 80% found once. The sequenced sample consisted of PBMCs. The source of these receptors is a young man in good health and CMV-seropositive. The CDR3 runs from the conserved cysteine through the conserved F or W. The D gene is left open where the match is weak. Clone size is given for some rows only: seen once, a few or many times, or a class if the clone is expanded.

>few|TRBD1|TRBJ1-4|TRBV6-6
CASSPDGTGAEKLFF
TGTGCCAGCAGCCCCGACGGGACAGGGGCTGAAAAACTGTTTTTT
>-|TRBD1|TRBJ1-5|TRBV30
CAWSPLGGSKNPQHF
TGTGCCTGGAGTCCCCTAGGGGGCTCAAAGAATCCCCAGCATTTT
>-|-|TRBJ1-1|TRBV28
CASTDRGNTEAFF
TGTGCCAGCACCGACAGAGGGAACACTGAAGCTTTCTTT
>-|-|TRBJ2-5|TRBV2
CASSREVIQETQYF
TGTGCCAGCTCGCGGGAAGTAATACAAGAGACCCAGTACTTC
>-|-|TRBJ1-6|TRBV30
CAWSGTMTYNSPLHF
TGTGCCTGGAGTGGGACAATGACCTATAATTCACCCCTCCACTTT
>-|TRBD2|TRBJ2-3|TRBV5-1
CASRFAAGRGAGDTQYF
TGCGCCAGCAGGTTTGCGGCGGGGCGGGGGGCAGGAGATACGCAGTATTTT
>-|-|TRBJ1-3|TRBV6-5
CASSPIQINTIYF
TGTGCCAGCAGCCCCATCCAGATAAACACCATATATTTT
>-|TRBD2|TRBJ2-7|TRBV5-5
CASSWRLAGLPWDQYF
TGTGCCAGCAGCTGGCGGCTAGCGGGACTACCCTGGGACCAGTACTTC
>-|TRBD1|TRBJ1-2|TRBV30
CAWSAQDRVGGYTF
TGTGCCTGGAGTGCGCAAGACAGGGTCGGCGGCTACACCTTC
>-|-|TRBJ2-7|TRBV30
CAWSRSGNYEQYF
TGTGCCTGGAGTCGGTCAGGGAACTACGAGCAGTACTTC
>-|-|TRBJ2-2|TRBV6-4
CASSDRNTGELFF
TGTGCCAGCAGTGACCGGAACACCGGGGAGCTGTTTTTT
>-|-|TRBJ1-5|TRBV6-6
CASSYVPALTGQPQHF
TGTGCCAGCAGTTATGTCCCGGCGCTAACGGGTCAGCCCCAGCATTTT
>-|-|TRBJ2-1|TRBV20-1
CSAQEVDEQFF
TGCAGTGCTCAGGAGGTTGATGAGCAGTTCTTC
>-|-|TRBJ2-7|TRBV11-3
CARSPEGDEQYF
TGTGCCAGGTCCCCGGAGGGAGACGAGCAGTACTTC
>-|-|TRBJ2-5|TRBV5-1
CASSLGGTQYF
TGCGCCAGCAGCTTGGGAGGCACCCAGTACTTC
>-|TRBD2|TRBJ2-7|TRBV7-7
CASSPSSGRREQYF
TGTGCCAGCAGCCCCTCTAGCGGGAGGCGCGAGCAGTACTTC
>-|-|TRBJ2-1|TRBV4-1
CASSPSLAASSYNEQFF
TGCGCCAGCAGCCCTTCTTTGGCTGCTAGCTCCTACAATGAGCAGTTCTTC
>few|-|TRBJ2-3|TRBV29-1
CSSEGRGSTDTQYF
TGCAGCTCAGAGGGGCGGGGTTCCACAGATACGCAGTATTTT
>-|-|TRBJ1-2|TRBV6-5
CASSFREREGYTF
TGTGCCAGTAGTTTCAGGGAAAGGGAAGGCTACACCTTC
>-|-|TRBJ2-5|TRBV7-2
CASSPPMGETQYF
TGTGCCAGCAGCCCCCCGATGGGCGAGACCCAGTACTTC
>-|-|TRBJ2-3|TRBV2
CASSGDNTDTQYF
TGTGCCAGCAGTGGGGACAACACAGATACGCAGTATTTT
>-|-|TRBJ1-1|TRBV7-9
CASSFNPNEAFF
TGTGCCAGCAGCTTTAACCCTAATGAAGCTTTCTTT
>once|-|TRBJ2-5|TRBV11-3
CASSLGGDQETQYF
TGTGCCAGCAGCTTAGGCGGAGACCAAGAGACCCAGTACTTC
>-|TRBD2|TRBJ2-1|TRBV27
CASSFWRGGRNEQFF
TGTGCCAGCAGTTTCTGGCGGGGGGGCCGGAATGAGCAGTTCTTC
>-|-|TRBJ1-1|TRBV7-6
CASSPQQGWDTEAFF
TGTGCCAGCAGCCCTCAACAGGGTTGGGACACTGAAGCTTTCTTT
>-|-|TRBJ1-1|TRBV19
CASSITGINTEAFF
TGTGCCAGTAGTATAACAGGGATAAACACTGAAGCTTTCTTT
>once|TRBD1|TRBJ2-3|TRBV27
CASSWHRDRFTDTQYF
TGTGCCAGCAGTTGGCACCGGGACAGGTTCACAGATACGCAGTATTTT
>-|TRBD1|TRBJ1-1|TRBV19
CASSTTGTGYTEAFF
TGTGCCAGTTCCACAACCGGGACAGGGTACACTGAAGCTTTCTTT
>-|TRBD1|TRBJ1-4|TRBV6-5
CASRATGGVEKLFF
TGTGCCAGCAGAGCCACAGGGGGCGTTGAAAAACTGTTTTTT
>-|-|TRBJ2-7|TRBV28
CASSTPSGLSYEQYF
TGTGCCAGCAGTACCCCCAGCGGTTTGTCCTACGAGCAGTACTTC
>-|-|TRBJ2-1|TRBV7-2
CASSLRVGSYNEQFF
TGTGCCAGCAGCTTACGGGTCGGGTCCTACAATGAGCAGTTCTTC
>-|-|TRBJ2-7|TRBV28
CASSYSGFLYEQYF
TGTGCCAGCAGTTATAGCGGATTCTTATACGAGCAGTACTTC
>-|-|TRBJ2-1|TRBV6-6
CASSYSRYNEQFF
TGTGCCAGCAGTTACTCGAGGTACAATGAGCAGTTCTTC
>-|-|TRBJ2-1|TRBV5-6
CASSFSGVVYNEQFF
TGTGCCAGCAGCTTTTCCGGGGTCGTATACAATGAGCAGTTCTTC
>-|TRBD2|TRBJ2-5|TRBV6-1
CASSGGGLAVETQYF
TGTGCCAGCAGTGGGGGGGGACTAGCGGTAGAGACCCAGTACTTC
>once|TRBD2|TRBJ2-1|TRBV9
CASSVSSGGDDEQFF
TGTGCCAGCAGCGTAAGTAGCGGGGGGGACGATGAGCAGTTCTTC
>-|TRBD2|TRBJ2-3|TRBV15
CATSSGRDSDTQYF
TGTGCCACCAGCAGCGGGAGGGATTCAGATACGCAGTATTTT
>-|-|TRBJ1-5|TRBV28
CASTLGGFYSNQPQHF
TGTGCCAGCACCCTTGGGGGCTTTTATAGCAATCAGCCCCAGCATTTT
>-|-|TRBJ2-1|TRBV7-9
CASSFRRAGSYNEQFF
TGTGCCAGCAGCTTCCGCCGAGCGGGCTCCTACAATGAGCAGTTCTTC
>few|TRBD1|TRBJ2-7|TRBV5-5
CASSLTGVNSYEQYF
TGTGCCAGCAGCTTGACAGGGGTCAACTCCTACGAGCAGTACTTC
>once|-|TRBJ2-5|TRBV6-6
CASRISAQETQYF
TGTGCCAGCCGGATTAGCGCCCAAGAGACCCAGTACTTC
>-|TRBD2|TRBJ2-5|TRBV5-6
CASSFREGTQYF
TGTGCCAGCAGCTTCAGGGAGGGGACCCAGTACTTC
>-|TRBD2|TRBJ2-5|TRBV5-1
CASSSPGLAGAETQYF
TGCGCCAGCAGCTCTCCGGGACTAGCGGGAGCGGAGACCCAGTACTTC
>once|TRBD2|TRBJ2-7|TRBV29-1
CSVVASGVSYEQYF
TGCAGCGTCGTCGCTAGCGGGGTCTCCTACGAGCAGTACTTC
>-|-|TRBJ2-7|TRBV6-5
CASSYGGSGYEQYF
TGTGCCAGCAGTTACGGTGGGAGTGGCTACGAGCAGTACTTC
>once|-|TRBJ1-6|TRBV7-2
CASSSTSGGRLFSPLHF
TGTGCCAGCAGCTCGACCAGTGGGGGCCGTTTATTTTCACCCCTCCACTTT
>-|TRBD2|TRBJ2-3|TRBV4-1
CASSQDGRERDTQYF
TGCGCCAGCAGCCAAGATGGGCGGGAGAGGGATACGCAGTATTTT
>few|-|TRBJ2-5|TRBV5-1
CASSLAELGPRHGETQYF
TGCGCCAGCAGCTTGGCGGAACTCGGCCCCAGGCATGGGGAGACCCAGTACTTC
>-|TRBD1|TRBJ1-5|TRBV28
CASSYTKQGAGQPQHF
TGTGCCAGCAGCTATACCAAACAGGGGGCGGGGCAGCCCCAGCATTTT
>-|-|TRBJ1-2|TRBV29-1
CSVAGRQGRGYTF
TGCAGCGTCGCGGGGAGGCAGGGACGTGGCTACACCTTC